The 32 T cell receptor beta chains below all came from one sample that was sequenced in a study of cytomegalovirus exposure and HLA in healthy donors. In the PCR, 60 Vbeta and 13 Jbeta primers were used. Assay: immunoSEQ multiplex PCR; the TCRdb copy retains only in-frame clones and omits some. The sample has around 53,000 clones, and its top ten clones hold around 5.6%. The sequencing input was PBMCs. The receptors were sampled from a male donor in good health and CMV-seropositive.

About this clone: This same CDR3 is encoded by further DNA sequences in the sample. The CDR3 DNA sequence: TGTGCCTGGAGCGGACAGGGGGCCCATCACTCTGGAAACACCATATATTTT. It yields the protein CAWSGQGAHHSGNTIYF. The rearrangement uses TRBV30 and TRBJ1-3; 11 bases map to TRBD1. The CDR3 has 17 residues. With V trimmed by 3 bases and J by 0 bases, 7 bases remained unmatched. Per germline, CDR1 GTSNPN and CDR2 SVGIG (reference sequence).

V is TRBV7-8 and J is TRBJ2-7; TRBD1 agrees at 8 bases. The CDR3 runs 13 residues. CDR1 is SGHVS, CDR2 FQNEAQ, per germline. With 6 bases clipped from V and 4 bases from J, the junction kept 5 bases outside the gene matches. CDR3 nucleotides: TGTGCCAGCAGTTCAGGGGGCGGATACGAGCAGTACTTC. Translating it yields CASSSGGGYEQYF.

This chain joins TRBV5-1 and TRBJ2-2, with a weak D call TRBD1 (6 bases). Germline lookup yields CDR1 SGHRS and CDR2 YFSETQ. V was cut by 4 bases and J by 2 bases, with 12 bases left in between. This CDR3 is built from 15 residues. This chain's CDR3 is CASSSTGFNTGELFF. The CDR3 region has the DNA TGCGCCAGCAGCAGTACAGGGTTTAACACCGGGGAGCTGTTTTTT.

The chain joins TRBV29-1 to TRBJ2-1; 9 positions agree with TRBD1. Unmatched junction bases numbered 9, after V lost 7 bases and J lost 8 bases. This CDR3 contains 13 residues. Germline-derived CDR1 and CDR2 are SQVTM and ANQGSEA. The CDR3 nucleotides read TGCAGCGCCACCGGGACAGGGCATTATGAGCAGTTCTTC. This gives the protein CSATGTGHYEQFF.

The chain uses TRBV5-4 and TRBJ2-1, with TRBD1 matching 7 bases. With V trimmed by 4 bases and J by 3 bases, 10 bases remained unmatched. CDR1 is SGHNT and CDR2 is YYREEE in the germline V gene (reference sequence). The CDR3 runs to 16 residues. CDR3 sequence (DNA): TGTGCCAGCAGCGAGGGGGCGGCGGGTGACTACAATGAGCAGTTCTTC. Its protein product is CASSEGAAGDYNEQFF.

The chain employs TRBV19 and TRBJ1-2; a weak D match, TRBD1 (6 bases). Looked up from germline, CDR1 is LNHDA and CDR2 is SQIVND (reference sequence). The CDR3 sequence is 13 residues long. Trimming pared 7 bases from V and 7 bases from J, leaving 16 bases between. CDR3 amino acids: CASTSQGSLGYTF. The CDR3 DNA follows: TGTGCCAGTACCTCGCAGGGGTCCCTTGGCTACACCTTC.

This sequence joins TRBV28 and TRBJ2-7, with D possibly TRBD2 on 5 matching bases. Germline assignment: CDR1 MDHEN and CDR2 SYDVKM. The CDR3 totals 15 residues. V lost 2 bases to trimming and J lost 5 bases, with 16 bases between them. The CDR3 DNA reads TGTGCCAGCAGTTTAGACGGGAACCTTCGCCACGAGCAGTACTTC. Amino acid sequence: CASSLDGNLRHEQYF.

The chain joins TRBV2 to TRBJ1-3; 8 nucleotides match TRBD1. The CDR3 totals 15 residues. Germline loops: CDR1 SNHLY, CDR2 FYNNEI. V shed 4 bases, J shed 1 base, and the junction held 3 bases outside the gene matches. CDR3 sequence (DNA): TGTGCCAGCAGTGCCCAGGGGGCGTCTGGAAACACCATATATTTT. Encoded protein: CASSAQGASGNTIYF. Based on the CDR3 plus reference TRBV2 and TRBJ1-3, the full variable domain is EPEVTQTPSHQVTQMGQEVILRCVPISNHLYFYWYRQILGQKVEFLVSFYNNEISEKSEIFDDQFSVERPDGSNFTLKIRSTKLEDSAMYFCASSAQGASGNTIYFGEGSWLTVV.

The chain joins TRBV30 to TRBJ1-2, with D hard to call. Germline-derived CDR1 and CDR2 are GTSNPN and SVGIG (reference sequence). This CDR3 has 11 residues. The V gene lost 2 bases and the J gene lost 5 bases, with 6 bases spanning the gap. CDR3 DNA: TGTGCCTGGAGTCGGGTTTATGGCTACACCTTC. Encoded protein: CAWSRVYGYTF.

The chain links TRBV30 to TRBJ1-2, with a tentative D call TRBD1 (6 bases). The CDR3 runs 14 residues. V lost 4 bases and J 3 bases, leaving 15 bases between the germline ends. CDR1 GTSNPN and CDR2 SVGIG come from the germline V gene (reference sequence). In DNA, the CDR3 is TGTGCCTGGAACATACAGGGAAACTACTATGGCTACACCTTC. Translating it yields CAWNIQGNYYGYTF.

The genes are TRBV4-3 and TRBJ1-6; no clear D. CDR3 length equals 18 residues. Per germline, CDR1 LGHNA and CDR2 YSLEER. The V end lost 0 bases, the J end lost 0 bases, and 12 bases lay between the germline ends. The CDR3 nucleotides read TGCGCCAGCAGCCAAGATCTGGGAGAAGACTCCTATAATTCACCCCTCCACTTT. Amino acids: CASSQDLGEDSYNSPLHF.

V gene TRBV29-1 combines with J gene TRBJ2-7; TRBD1 might be the D (6 bases). Germline CDR1 SQVTM, CDR2 ANQGSEA. The V end was cut by 4 bases, the J end by 2 bases, with 9 bases between. This CDR3 is 12 amino acids long. The CDR3 DNA follows: TGCAGCGTTGCTTCAGGGGCCTACGAGCAGTACTTC. Translated, it gives CSVASGAYEQYF.

V is TRBV28 and J is TRBJ1-1, with D unresolved. This CDR3 region has 12 residues. Germline V CDR1 and CDR2: MDHEN, SYDVKM. V was shortened by 1 base and J by 4 bases, with 4 bases between the two germline ends. This CDR3 is CASSLSGTEAFF. The CDR3 nucleotides are TGTGCCAGCAGTTTATCGGGCACTGAAGCTTTCTTT.

V usage is TRBV2 and J usage is TRBJ2-3, with 8 bases identical to TRBD1. J was trimmed by 3 bases and V by 7 bases; bases with no gene match: 3. Germline CDR1 SNHLY, CDR2 FYNNEI. The length of the CDR3 is 13 residues. CDR3 loop: CASNGQGTDTQYF. The CDR3 coding sequence is TGTGCCAGCAACGGACAGGGAACAGATACGCAGTATTTT.

The genes are TRBV2 and TRBJ2-1; 10 bases line up with TRBD2. The CDR3 loop spans 15 amino acids. CDR1 and CDR2 from the germline V gene are SNHLY and FYNNEI. V trimming: 6 bases; J trimming: 3 bases; junction bases outside the gene matches: 5. CDR3 bases: TGTGCCAGCAGAGTTGCTAGCGGGGGCTACAATGAGCAGTTCTTC. As protein: CASRVASGGYNEQFF.

The J gene is TRBJ2-3, the V gene TRBV7-2, with TRBD1 as a possible D gene (6 bases). Germline V gene data show CDR1 as SGHTA and CDR2 as FQGNSA. The CDR3 spans 15 residues. V was cut by 7 bases and J by 3 bases, with 17 bases left in between. CDR3 coding DNA: TGTGCCAGCACCAACCTAGGTAGGGGGACAGATACGCAGTATTTT. Protein sequence: CASTNLGRGTDTQYF.

The rearrangement links TRBV28 to TRBJ1-5; the D gene is possibly TRBD1 (5 bases). Looked up from germline, CDR1 is MDHEN and CDR2 is SYDVKM. This CDR3 comprises 17 residues. Trimming pared 4 bases from V and 6 bases from J, leaving 22 bases between. This chain's CDR3 is CASSSPLTDGWGQPQHF. CDR3 DNA sequence: TGTGCCAGCAGTTCGCCCCTGACAGACGGGTGGGGTCAGCCCCAGCATTTT.

V is TRBV11-3 and J is TRBJ2-1; tentatively, D is TRBD2 (6 bases). The CDR3 sequence is 12 residues long. V lost 1 base to trimming and J lost 10 bases, with 8 bases between them. CDR1 and CDR2 from the germline V gene are SGHNT and YENEEA. CDR3 sequence (DNA): TGTGCCAGCAGCTTAGGGGAGGCGGAGCAGTTCTTC. Translated: CASSLGEAEQFF.

The chain joins TRBV30 to TRBJ1-2; 7 bases agree with TRBD1. V lost 3 bases and J lost 5; bases outside the gene matches: 12. The CDR3 extends over 15 amino acids. The V gene's germline CDR1 is GTSNPN and CDR2 SVGIG (reference sequence). CDR3 amino acids: CAWSRLQGKEYGYTF. The DNA of the CDR3 is TGTGCCTGGAGCCGACTACAGGGGAAAGAATATGGCTACACCTTC.

This chain links TRBV5-1 with TRBJ2-1; 12 bases are a match to TRBD2. The CDR3 is 16 amino acids. With V trimmed by 3 bases and J by 4 bases, 5 bases remained unmatched. The germline V gene has CDR1 SGHRS and CDR2 YFSETQ. CDR3 protein: CASSSRGLAGYNEQFF. The CDR3 region has the DNA TGCGCCAGCAGCTCGAGAGGACTAGCGGGGTACAATGAGCAGTTCTTC.

The genes are TRBV7-9 and TRBJ2-3; TRBD2 aligns across 8 bases. Germline trimming cut 6 bases from V and 2 bases from J; bases unmatched to any gene: 13. Germline loops: CDR1 SEHNR, CDR2 FQNEAQ (reference sequence). The CDR3 length is 17 residues. CDR3 amino acids: CASSRSRGGSFTDTQYF. In DNA, the CDR3 is TGTGCCAGCAGTCGCTCTCGGGGGGGGTCTTTCACAGATACGCAGTATTTT. Supplemented by reference TRBV7-9 and TRBJ2-3, the full variable domain reads DTGVSQNPRHKITKRGQNVTFRCDPISEHNRLYWYRQTLGQGPEFLTYFQNEAQLEKSRLLSDRFSAERPKGSFSTLEIQRTEQGDSAMYLCASSRSRGGSFTDTQYFGPGTRLTVL.

The chain recombines TRBV6-6 with TRBJ2-5; a weak D match, TRBD1 (6 bases). The CDR3 length is 13 residues. With 2 bases removed from V and 4 bases from J, the gap between germline ends came to 8 bases. Germline CDR1 is MNHNY and CDR2 is SVGAGI (reference sequence). The CDR3 loop reads CASSYGTRETQYF. The CDR3 DNA is TGTGCCAGCAGTTACGGGACAAGAGAGACCCAGTACTTC.

V usage is TRBV29-1 and J usage is TRBJ1-1; perhaps TRBD1 as D (5 bases). The length of the CDR3 is 13 residues. The ends were cut back, 7 bases at V and 0 bases at J, with 12 bases in the middle. CDR1 and CDR2 from the germline V gene are SQVTM and ANQGSEA. The DNA for the CDR3 is TGCAGCGCCGGGGGACTTATGAACACTGAAGCTTTCTTT. It yields the protein CSAGGLMNTEAFF. Drawing the rest from reference TRBV29-1 and TRBJ1-1, the complete variable domain is SAVISQKPSRDICQRGTSLTIQCQVDSQVTMMFWYRQQPGQSLTLIATANQGSEATYESGFVIDKFPISRPNLTFSTLTVSNMSPEDSSIYLCSAGGLMNTEAFFGQGTRLTVV.

This chain connects TRBV9 to TRBJ1-2; D is uncertain. Trimming cost V 0 bases and J 8 bases, with 8 bases left between them. This CDR3 comprises 12 residues. Germline V gene sequence: CDR1 SGDLS, CDR2 YYNGEE. CDR3 residues: CASSVAGTGYTF. The CDR3 DNA reads as TGTGCCAGCAGCGTAGCGGGTACAGGCTACACCTTC.

The V gene is TRBV28, the J gene TRBJ1-1; D unclear. Germline lookup yields CDR1 MDHEN and CDR2 SYDVKM. The CDR3 spans 13 residues. Trimming cost V 6 bases and J 1 base, with 9 bases left between them. CDR3 bases: TGTGCCAGCAGGGGCGACACGAACACTGAAGCTTTCTTT. Translating gives CASRGDTNTEAFF.

The gene calls are TRBV18 and TRBJ1-4; the match to TRBD1 covers 9 bases. This CDR3 has 14 residues. Trimming cost V 6 bases and J 4 bases; bases outside gene matches: 3. The germline CDR1 and CDR2 sequences are KGHSH and LQKENI. CDR3 in DNA: TGTGCCAGCTCGATGGACAGGGGTAATGAAAAACTGTTTTTT. Protein product: CASSMDRGNEKLFF. Full variable domain (missing parts from reference TRBV18 and TRBJ1-4): NAGVMQNPRHLVRRRGQEARLRCSPMKGHSHVYWYRQLPEEGLKFMVYLQKENIIDESGMPKERFSAEFPKEGPSILRIQQVVRGDSAAYFCASSMDRGNEKLFFGSGTQLSVL.

The J gene is TRBJ2-1, the V gene TRBV4-2; a weak D match, TRBD1 (6 bases). In germline, CDR1 is LGHNA, CDR2 YNFKEQ. V was shortened by 1 base and J by 8 bases, with 18 bases between the two germline ends. The CDR3 spans 16 residues. The CDR3 nucleotides are TGTGCCAGCAGCCAAGTTCCAGGGGAAGAATTGGATGAGCAGTTCTTC. Amino acids: CASSQVPGEELDEQFF.

The chain couples TRBV27 to TRBJ1-2; tentatively, D is TRBD1 (6 bases). Trimming removed 5 bases at V and 8 bases at J, with 30 bases between. The V gene's germline CDR1 is MNHEY and CDR2 SMNVEV (reference sequence). The CDR3 covers 18 residues. CDR3 nucleotides: TGTGCCAGCAGTCTCCTCCTGGGGCAGGGGCCCAGTTCTTACGGCTACACCTTC. It codes for CASSLLLGQGPSSYGYTF.

The J gene is TRBJ1-3, the V gene TRBV7-9; maybe TRBD1 (6 bases). The CDR3 runs to 18 residues. Deletions cut 5 bases from V and 4 bases from J, with 24 bases between. CDR1 is SEHNR, CDR2 FQNEAQ, per germline (reference sequence). CDR3 nucleotide sequence: TGTGCCAGCAGCAAAGGGACAATCCAGCTGCCGATCGGAAACACCATATATTTT. Translated, it gives CASSKGTIQLPIGNTIYF. Full variable domain (missing parts from reference TRBV7-9 and TRBJ1-3): DTGVSQNPRHKITKRGQNVTFRCDPISEHNRLYWYRQTLGQGPEFLTYFQNEAQLEKSRLLSDRFSAERPKGSFSTLEIQRTEQGDSAMYLCASSKGTIQLPIGNTIYFGEGSWLTVV.

The chain employs TRBV2 and TRBJ2-5; TRBD2 is a possible D gene (7 bases). Matching the DNA end better, TRBJ2-7 makes the J call doubtful. CDR3 length: 12 residues. Germline V gene sequence: CDR1 SNHLY, CDR2 FYNNEI. The CDR3 is CATRGAPYEQYF. CDR3 sequence (DNA): TGTGCCACCCGGGGGGCCCCCTACGAGCAGTACTTC.

This chain links TRBV2 with TRBJ1-2; TRBD1 is a possible D gene (5 bases). The V gene lost 2 bases and the J gene lost 4 bases, with 11 bases spanning the gap. CDR1 and CDR2 from the germline V gene are SNHLY and FYNNEI. The CDR3 spans 14 residues. CDR3 nucleotide sequence: TGTGCCAGCAGTGAAACGGGGGGTACCTATGGCTACACCTTC. It yields the protein CASSETGGTYGYTF.

This chain links TRBV7-2 with TRBJ2-5, with TRBD1 as a possible D gene (6 bases). The CDR3 totals 15 residues. Trimming left V 1 base short and J 3 bases short, with 12 bases between. Germline V gene sequence: CDR1 SGHTA, CDR2 FQGNSA. For the CDR3, the DNA is TGTGCCAGCAGCTTAGTACTCGGACAGAAAGAGACCCAGTACTTC. Amino acid sequence: CASSLVLGQKETQYF.